A single sample is the source of the 22 T cell receptor beta chains below, sequenced in a study of OX40 agonist ivuxolimab in advanced cancers. Sequencing used immunoSEQ multiplex PCR; TCRdb keeps in-frame clones, though not all of them. This table holds about 48,000 clones, over 85% found once. The specimen comprised CD4+ or CD8+ T cells sorted from blood, sampled in a trial of the OX40 agonist ivuxolimab. The receptors derive from an adult with an advanced solid tumor such as melanoma, head and neck, liver or kidney cancer.

This sequence joins TRBV19 and TRBJ2-7; a weak D match, TRBD1 (6 bases). The germline gives CDR1 LNHDA, CDR2 SQIVND (reference sequence). The CDR3 loop spans 11 amino acids. V lost 9 bases, J lost 6 bases, and 12 bases lay in between. This CDR3 reads CASRDNPEQYV. CDR3 DNA sequence: TGTGCCAGCCGGGACAATCCCGAGCAGTACGTC.

The chain employs TRBV11-2 and TRBJ2-5, with 9 bases that match TRBD2. The CDR3 sequence is 16 residues long. V shed 2 bases and J 2 bases; nucleotides not matched to a gene: 6. Germline V gene sequence: CDR1 SGHAT, CDR2 FQNNGV. This CDR3 is CASSLRRGGQQETQYF. In DNA form, the CDR3 reads TGTGCCAGCAGCTTAAGGCGGGGGGGACAGCAAGAGACCCAGTACTTC.

The chain employs TRBV28 and TRBJ1-2; no clear D gene. Deletions cut 4 bases from V and 1 base from J, with 10 bases between. Germline CDR1 is MDHEN and CDR2 is SYDVKM. CDR3 length equals 14 residues. The CDR3 DNA is TGTGCCAGCAGTTCGGAAATCAGTAACTATGGCTACACCTTC. Its translation: CASSSEISNYGYTF.

The chain couples TRBV7-6 to TRBJ2-2; 7 positions agree with TRBD1. CDR1 SGHVS and CDR2 FNYEAQ come from the germline V gene. With 4 bases clipped from V and 8 bases from J, the junction kept 1 base outside the gene matches. This CDR3 comprises 12 residues. The CDR3 DNA follows: TGTGCCAGCAGCTCGGACAGGGGGGAGCTGTTTTTT. Amino acid sequence: CASSSDRGELFF. Full variable domain (remainder filled in from reference TRBV7-6 and TRBJ2-2): GAGVSQSPRYKVTKRGQDVALRCDPISGHVSLYWYRQALGQGPEFLTYFNYEAQQDKSGLPNDRFSAERPEGSISTLTIQRTEQRDSAMYRCASSSDRGELFFGEGSRLTVL.

The chain uses TRBV5-6 and TRBJ1-1; a weak D match, TRBD1 (5 bases). The CDR3 consists of 14 residues. Trimming pared 1 base from V and 1 base from J, leaving 8 bases between. Per germline, CDR1 SGHDT and CDR2 YYEEEE. CDR3 region: CASSLTGENTEAFF. In DNA form, the CDR3 reads TGTGCCAGCAGCTTGACGGGGGAGAACACTGAAGCTTTCTTT.

The chain has TRBV19 and TRBJ1-2; D possibly corresponds to TRBD1 (6 bases). The CDR3 is made up of 13 amino acids. The V gene lost 8 bases and the J gene lost 7 bases, with 17 bases spanning the gap. Germline CDR1 LNHDA, CDR2 SQIVND (reference sequence). The DNA for the CDR3 is TGTGCCAGTTGGAACTTGCAGGGGTCTGGCTACACCTTC. This gives the protein CASWNLQGSGYTF.

A single count supports this clone. The chain joins TRBV9 to TRBJ2-1; D not certain. The germline gives CDR1 SGDLS, CDR2 YYNGEE. This CDR3 region has 12 residues. The ends were cut back, 0 bases at V and 8 bases at J, with 6 bases in the middle. CDR3 in amino acids: CASSVAHDEQFF. CDR3 nucleotides: TGTGCCAGCAGCGTAGCTCACGATGAGCAGTTCTTC.

The J gene is TRBJ1-5, the V gene TRBV28; D possibly corresponds to TRBD1 (5 bases). Trimming cost V 2 bases and J 6 bases, with 14 bases left between them. The CDR3 is 15 residues long. The germline gives CDR1 MDHEN, CDR2 SYDVKM. DNA of the CDR3: TGTGCCAGCAGTTTAATCTCTGGGGGGGTTCAGCCCCAGCATTTT. Amino acids: CASSLISGGVQPQHF.

V is TRBV2 and J is TRBJ2-1; the D is unclear. CDR3 length: 10 amino acids. The ends were cut back, 3 bases at V and 10 bases at J, with 4 bases in the middle. The germline gives CDR1 SNHLY, CDR2 FYNNEI. The CDR3 sequence is CASSELEQFF. Written as DNA, the CDR3 is TGTGCCAGCAGTGAGCTAGAGCAGTTCTTC.

CDR3 DNA sequence: TGTGCCAGCCTCGGGACAGGGCTACCCCCCTACGAGCAGTACTTC. It translates to CASLGTGLPPYEQYF. The gene calls are TRBV28 and TRBJ2-7, with 9 nucleotides matching TRBD1. The trim removed 8 bases at V and 2 bases at J, leaving 10 bases unmatched. The CDR3 length is 15 residues. Looked up from germline, CDR1 is MDHEN and CDR2 is SYDVKM.

This chain uses TRBV11-1 with TRBJ2-1, with TRBD2 matching over 8 bases. From germline, CDR1 is SGHAT and CDR2 FQDESV (reference sequence). The CDR3 extends over 15 amino acids. With V trimmed by 5 bases and J by 5 bases, 8 bases remained unmatched. The CDR3 spells CASSPGWREDNEQFF. The CDR3 DNA reads as TGTGCCAGCAGCCCGGGCTGGCGGGAGGACAATGAGCAGTTCTTC.

This chain uses TRBV28 with TRBJ2-1, with a weak D call TRBD2 (6 bases). The CDR3 contains 15 residues. Germline loops: CDR1 MDHEN, CDR2 SYDVKM. Trimming cost V 5 bases and J 3 bases, with 14 bases left between them. The CDR3 here is CASSAGQRVYNEQFF. The CDR3 DNA is TGTGCCAGCAGTGCCGGTCAGCGGGTCTACAATGAGCAGTTCTTC.

The gene calls are TRBV4-1 and TRBJ2-3; 8 bases match TRBD2. This CDR3 has 16 residues. Per the germline V gene, CDR1 is MGHRA and CDR2 is YSYEKL. The ends lost 1 base at V and 3 bases at J; junction bases unmatched: 6. The chain's CDR3 is CASSQGDSGATDTQYF. CDR3 sequence (DNA): TGCGCCAGCAGCCAAGGTGATAGCGGGGCAACAGATACGCAGTATTTT.

V usage is TRBV10-3 and J usage is TRBJ2-7, with D perhaps matching TRBD1 (5 bases). V dropped 3 bases and J dropped 0 bases, with 9 bases sitting between them. The V gene's germline CDR1 is ENHRY and CDR2 SYGVKD. This CDR3 has 14 residues. CDR3 sequence reads: CAISDRDSSYEQYV. CDR3 bases: TGTGCCATCAGTGACCGAGACAGCTCCTACGAGCAGTACGTC.

This clone has more than one count but fewer than ten. Lacking the conserved final phenylalanine or tryptophan, this CDR3 likely reflects a read error. The DNA is omitted, as the CDR3 cannot be located on it reliably, and the CDR3 follows TCRdb's listing. The gene calls are TRBV10-2 and TRBJ2-7; the table's TRBD1 call for D was not verified on the DNA. The CDR3 adds up to 11 amino acids, both ends counted. Germline V gene sequence: CDR1 WSHSY, CDR2 SAAADI. The CDR3 reads CASSEGDRVSY.

The chain employs TRBV6-1 and TRBJ2-7; D unclear. This CDR3 is built from 12 residues. V lost 1 base to trimming and J lost 3 bases, with 4 bases between them. Germline-derived CDR1 and CDR2 are MNHNS and SASEGT. CDR3 protein: CASSEGGYEQYV. CDR3 DNA sequence: TGTGCCAGCAGTGAAGGGGGCTACGAGCAGTACGTC.

This rearrangement joins TRBV30 to TRBJ1-1; possible D gene TRBD1, 5 bases. The germline V gene encodes CDR1 GTSNPN and CDR2 SVGIG (reference sequence). The CDR3 runs 13 residues. Between the trimmed V and J ends, which lost 2 bases and 11 bases, there was a span of 18 bases. The CDR3 DNA is TGTGCCTGGAGTATGGGTGCCACTGGGGGGGCTTTCTTT. It codes for CAWSMGATGGAFF.

The sample holds one count of this clone. V is TRBV7-8 and J is TRBJ1-1; a weak D match, TRBD1 (6 bases). CDR3 length: 13 residues. Looked up from germline, CDR1 is SGHVS and CDR2 is FQNEAQ. The V end was cut by 6 bases, the J end by 4 bases, with 12 bases between. CDR3 sequence reads: CASRSTGRTEAFF. Written as DNA, the CDR3 is TGTGCCAGCAGGTCTACAGGGCGCACTGAAGCTTTCTTT.

There are a few counts of this clone. The chain recombines TRBV9 with TRBJ2-7; no firm D call. Germline CDR1 reads SGDLS; CDR2 reads YYNGEE. The CDR3 is made up of 15 amino acids. Trimming cost V 4 bases and J 0 bases, with 14 bases left between them. DNA of the CDR3: TGTGCCAGCAGCCCCCATGGGGATACCTCCTACGAGCAGTACTTC. Protein sequence: CASSPHGDTSYEQYF.

This chain uses TRBV14 with TRBJ2-7; 7 bases fit TRBD1. The CDR3 is made up of 12 amino acids. Trimming took 5 bases from V and 3 from J; bases not matched to a gene: 1. Germline CDR1 reads SGHDN; CDR2 reads FVKESK. CDR3 sequence: CASSAGGYEQYF. In DNA, the CDR3 is TGTGCCAGCAGCGCAGGGGGCTACGAGCAGTACTTC.

This clone was seen once. The rearrangement uses TRBV29-1 and TRBJ2-2; a possible D gene is TRBD2 (6 bases). The CDR3 sequence is 13 residues long. The V end was cut by 6 bases, the J end by 6 bases, with 14 bases between. Germline CDR1 SQVTM, CDR2 ANQGSEA. The CDR3 nucleotides read TGCAGCGTCCTGGAGACTAGTGCCGGGGAGCTGTTTTTT. Translation: CSVLETSAGELFF.

V usage is TRBV10-3 and J usage is TRBJ1-1; a possible D gene is TRBD1 (5 bases). The V gene lost 3 bases and the J gene lost 0 bases, with 8 bases spanning the gap. This CDR3 is 14 amino acids long. CDR1 ENHRY and CDR2 SYGVKD come from the germline V gene. The CDR3 region has the DNA TGTGCCATCAGTGATGGGGCTCTGAACACTGAAGCTTTCTTT. Translated: CAISDGALNTEAFF.